This TCR beta chain appears in the sequencing data of a study of beta chain features in type 1 diabetes. Study findings and constraints: Compared with healthy donors, patients appeared to share more similar naive, central memory and regulatory TCRB repertoires. Patients with type 1 diabetes carried fewer insertions and had more deletions at their VDJ junctions. Shortening of TCRB CDR3s, moderate but significant, appeared in all four CD4+ subsets of Type 1 diabetes patients.

Points on this clone: Its target is unknown. This CDR3 is also generated by other DNA sequences in the sample.

Every isolated RNA sample was fully reverse transcribed, so sequencing captured expressed TCRB transcripts. There were about 3.57 million reads on average in the naive, central memory and regulatory T cell samples. TCRdb keeps only in-frame clones here, not all; method: immunoSEQ multiplex PCR. The sample includes 500,000 to 700,000 clones, around 15% of them seen just once. CDR1 and CDR2 from the germline V gene are SGHTA and FQGNSA. With V trimmed by 3 bases and J by 4 bases, 5 bases remained unmatched. The CDR3 has 14 residues. The V gene is TRBV7-2, the J gene TRBJ1-1, with TRBD1 identical over 7 bases. Source material: naive CD4+ T cells from blood. This TCR came from a man aged 18 to 29 in good health. The CDR3 nucleotides read TGTGCCAGCAGCTTGGTACAGGGGAGCACTGAAGCTTTCTTT. It codes for CASSLVQGSTEAFF.